Each of the 5 T cell receptor beta chains below was sequenced from the same sample in a study of CD8+ T cells in alopecia areata. cDNA serving as the sequencing template came from extracted, reverse transcribed RNA. Assay used: immunoSEQ multiplex PCR; TCRdb lists only in-frame clones, some missing. The sample holds 95,000 to 120,000 clones; 45% to 60% are singletons and the top ten take roughly 25%. The sample comprised NKG2D-low CD8+ T cells sorted from blood. All receptors come from a human donor with alopecia areata.

This sequence joins TRBV28 and TRBJ1-1; tentatively, D is TRBD1 (6 bases). CDR1 MDHEN and CDR2 SYDVKM come from the germline V gene. The CDR3 spans 17 residues. The V end lost 6 bases, the J end lost 0 bases, and 20 bases lay between the germline ends. The CDR3 region has the DNA TGTGCCAGCAGCCTCGCGGTAACAGGGATGTTGAACACTGAAGCTTTCTTT. It yields the protein CASSLAVTGMLNTEAFF.

V usage is TRBV7-9 and J usage is TRBJ1-2, with D perhaps TRBD1 (5 bases). With 5 bases removed from V and 7 bases from J, the gap between germline ends came to 14 bases. The CDR3 length is 13 residues. Germline CDR1 SEHNR, CDR2 FQNEAQ (reference sequence). As DNA, the CDR3 is TGTGCCAGCAGCCCCCCCGGGGGAGTTGGCTACACCTTC. Residues: CASSPPGGVGYTF.

The V call is TRBV4-1, the J call TRBJ1-2, with TRBD1 identical over 8 bases. Germline CDR1 is MGHRA and CDR2 is YSYEKL. Unmatched junction bases numbered 5, after V lost 0 bases and J lost 8 bases. The CDR3 covers 14 residues. In DNA, the CDR3 is TGCGCCAGCAGCCAAGAACGGACAGGGTGGGGCTACACCTTC. Amino acid sequence: CASSQERTGWGYTF.

About this clone: Other DNA variants within this sample encode the same CDR3. The chain links TRBV29-1 to TRBJ2-1; possibly TRBD2 for D (6 bases). The ends were cut back, 6 bases at V and 3 bases at J, with 9 bases in the middle. This CDR3 is 12 amino acids long. The germline CDR1 and CDR2 sequences are SQVTM and ANQGSEA. CDR3 amino acids: CSVETSYNEQFF. In nucleotides, the CDR3 is TGCAGCGTCGAGACTAGCTACAATGAGCAGTTCTTC.

The chain couples TRBV27 to TRBJ2-5; 8 bases are a match to TRBD1. The CDR3 is 13 residues long. The trim removed 10 bases at V and 2 bases at J, leaving 6 bases unmatched. Germline CDR1 MNHEY, CDR2 SMNVEV (reference sequence). CDR3 amino acids: CATLGQGQETQYF. CDR3 nucleotide sequence: TGTGCCACCCTAGGACAGGGACAAGAGACCCAGTACTTC.